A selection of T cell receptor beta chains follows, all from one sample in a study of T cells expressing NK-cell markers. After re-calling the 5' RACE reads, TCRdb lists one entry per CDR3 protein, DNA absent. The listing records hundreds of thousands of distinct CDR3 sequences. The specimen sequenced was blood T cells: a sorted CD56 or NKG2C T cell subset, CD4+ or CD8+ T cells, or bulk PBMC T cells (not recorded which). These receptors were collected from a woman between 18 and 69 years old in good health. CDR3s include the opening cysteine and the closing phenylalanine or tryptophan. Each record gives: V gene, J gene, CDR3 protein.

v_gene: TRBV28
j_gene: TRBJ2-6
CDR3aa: CASSIRTSGANVLTF

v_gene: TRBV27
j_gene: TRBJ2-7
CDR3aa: CASSFSRYHEQYF

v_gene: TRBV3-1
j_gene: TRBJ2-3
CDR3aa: CASTQADTQYF

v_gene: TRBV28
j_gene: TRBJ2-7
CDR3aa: CASSTEREQYF

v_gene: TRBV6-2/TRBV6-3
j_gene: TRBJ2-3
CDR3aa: CASRQVSDTQYF

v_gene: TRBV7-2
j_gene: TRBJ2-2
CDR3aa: CASSLRTSGGAGELFF

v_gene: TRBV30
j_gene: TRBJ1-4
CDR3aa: CAWSRTGGDEKLFF

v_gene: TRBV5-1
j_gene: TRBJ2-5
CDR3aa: CASSLVSRRIQETQYF

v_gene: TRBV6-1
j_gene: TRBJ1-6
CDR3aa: CASSEALPGTSPLHF

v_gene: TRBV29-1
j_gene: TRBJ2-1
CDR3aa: CSASRSSYNEQFF

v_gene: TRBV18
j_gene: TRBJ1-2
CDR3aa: CASSPQGGHSSGYTF

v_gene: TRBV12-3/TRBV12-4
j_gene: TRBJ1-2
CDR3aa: CASSLDRVPGYTF

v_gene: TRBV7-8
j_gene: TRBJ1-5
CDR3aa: CASSSGDYNQPQHF

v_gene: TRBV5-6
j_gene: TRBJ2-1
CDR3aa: CASSSSGGNEQFF

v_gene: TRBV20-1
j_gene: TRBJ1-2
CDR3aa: CSARDRDYGYTF

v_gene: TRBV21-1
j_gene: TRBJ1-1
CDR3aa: CASSKGGGLATEAFF

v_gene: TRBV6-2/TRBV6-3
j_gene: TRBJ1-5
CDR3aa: CASSGQGATNQPQHF

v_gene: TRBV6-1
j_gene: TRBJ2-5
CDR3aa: CASSRGTSGDVRTQYF

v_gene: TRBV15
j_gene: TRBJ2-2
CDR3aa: CATSRVAGGNTGELFF

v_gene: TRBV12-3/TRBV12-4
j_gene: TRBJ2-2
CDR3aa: CASSPRAGELFF

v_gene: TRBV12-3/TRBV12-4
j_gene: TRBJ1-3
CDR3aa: CASSPRHRYSGNTIYF

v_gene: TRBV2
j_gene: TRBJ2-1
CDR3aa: CASRAGMGGSEQFF